The T cell receptor (beta chain) described here comes from a study of monozygotic twins with inflammatory bowel disease. Study-wide results and limits: Evidence did not back any single strong signal or clonotype linked to IBD.

Whole blood without T cell sorting served as the source of isolated total RNA. This CDR3 contains 17 residues. Germline V CDR1 and CDR2: DFQATT, SNEGSKA (reference sequence). Note on this clonotype: The antigen remains unidentified.

A 6-nucleotide sample barcode was carried by the UMIs, which template switching added. No DNA is given; TCRdb re-called the 5' RACE reads and lists each CDR3 protein once. The listing records a few hundred thousand distinct CDR3 sequences. The clonotype was recovered from a human donor with ulcerative colitis or Crohn's disease, or a healthy co-twin of an affected twin (not recorded which). The rearrangement links TRBV20-1 to TRBJ2-1; TCRdb picks TRBD2, but there is no DNA to check that call. Specimen: blood. The CDR3 is CSARADGAGGPYNEQFF.